The rows below give T cell receptor beta chains drawn from one sample of a study of long-term antiretroviral therapy in people with HIV. Sequencing was performed with immunoSEQ multiplex PCR; in TCRdb, only in-frame clones are kept and a portion is missing. The table includes about 16,000 clones, 70% to 80% detected once. The input for sequencing was unsorted PBMCs, taken 2.1 years after starting antiretroviral therapy. The receptors were gathered from a middle-aged man with HIV. Both conserved end residues are part of each CDR3. A D gene is named only where the DNA matches it firmly. Not all rows give a size; the values are once, few, many and, for expanded clones, a class.

D gene	CDR3 length	clone size	V gene	J gene	CDR3 protein	CDR3 DNA
-	14	-	TRBV5-4	TRBJ1-1	CASSTSTGNTEAFF	TGTGCCAGCAGCACCTCGACGGGGAACACTGAAGCTTTCTTT
-	15	-	TRBV28	TRBJ1-6	CASSLAEATLGPLHF	TGTGCCAGCAGTTTAGCCGAGGCAACCCTAGGGCCCCTCCACTTT
TRBD1	14	-	TRBV27	TRBJ1-2	CASSSGTALYGYTF	TGTGCCAGCAGTTCCGGGACAGCGCTCTATGGCTACACCTTC
TRBD2	16	-	TRBV5-1	TRBJ2-5	CASSPGLAGGQETQYF	TGCGCCAGCAGCCCGGGACTAGCGGGGGGGCAGGAGACCCAGTACTTC
-	14	-	TRBV29-1	TRBJ2-2	CSASDSANTGELFF	TGCAGCGCTAGCGACAGCGCGAACACCGGGGAGCTGTTTTTT
-	15	-	TRBV11-3	TRBJ2-3	CASSLDPIRTDTQYF	TGTGCCAGCAGCTTAGATCCAATAAGGACAGATACGCAGTATTTT
TRBD2	15	-	TRBV10-3	TRBJ2-1	CAISAGTSGYNEQFF	TGTGCCATCAGCGCTGGGACTAGCGGGTACAATGAGCAGTTCTTC
-	12	-	TRBV2	TRBJ2-7	CASSDSYYEQYF	TGTGCCAGCAGTGATTCTTACTACGAGCAGTACTTC
-	15	-	TRBV30	TRBJ1-3	CAWSVPYPSGNTIYF	TGTGCCTGGAGTGTACCTTATCCCTCTGGAAACACCATATATTTT
-	13	-	TRBV5-1	TRBJ2-1	CASTVQGYNEQFF	TGCGCCAGCACCGTCCAGGGTTACAATGAGCAGTTCTTC
-	14	-	TRBV27	TRBJ2-7	CASSSLGSTYEQYF	TGTGCCAGCAGTTCCCTGGGCAGCACCTACGAGCAGTACTTC
TRBD1	15	-	TRBV30	TRBJ1-5	CAWSVRDRAVQPQHF	TGTGCCTGGAGTGTACGGGACAGGGCGGTTCAGCCCCAGCATTTT
TRBD1	16	-	TRBV29-1	TRBJ2-1	CSVESGTAIMRGVQFF	TGCAGCGTCGAATCCGGGACAGCGATAATGCGAGGGGTGCAGTTCTTC
-	14	-	TRBV6-5	TRBJ1-2	CASSYDSIAYGYTF	TGTGCCAGCAGTTACGATTCAATAGCCTATGGCTACACCTTC
-	14	-	TRBV7-9	TRBJ2-3	CASSPRRRPDTQYF	TGTGCCAGCAGCCCCCGGCGGAGACCAGATACGCAGTATTTT
TRBD1	17	-	TRBV11-3	TRBJ2-3	CASSLYGTGDGTDTQYF	TGTGCCAGCAGCTTATATGGGACAGGGGACGGCACAGATACGCAGTATTTT
-	11	-	TRBV7-9	TRBJ1-2	CASSLFGSYTF	TGTGCCAGCAGCTTGTTCGGAAGCTACACCTTC
-	15	-	TRBV19	TRBJ1-1	CASSTWDTMNTEAFF	TGTGCCAGTAGTACCTGGGACACAATGAACACTGAAGCTTTCTTT
-	12	once	TRBV7-8	TRBJ1-2	CASSLSGYGYTF	TGTGCCAGCAGCTTAAGTGGATATGGCTACACCTTC
-	13	-	TRBV5-1	TRBJ2-7	CASSLGSSYEQYF	TGCGCCAGCAGCTTGGGCAGCTCCTACGAGCAGTACTTC
-	18	-	TRBV10-2	TRBJ1-6	CASSEYVISSSYNSPLHF	TGCGCCAGCAGTGAGTACGTCATCTCGAGCTCCTATAATTCACCCCTCCACTTT
TRBD1	15	-	TRBV5-1	TRBJ1-1	CASSPSGTENTEAFF	TGCGCCAGCAGCCCCTCCGGGACAGAGAACACTGAAGCTTTCTTT
TRBD2	12	-	TRBV5-8	TRBJ2-5	CASHWGGETQYF	TGTGCCAGCCATTGGGGGGGAGAGACCCAGTACTTC
-	15	-	TRBV21-1	TRBJ1-5	CASTSDGDSNQPQHF	TGTGCCAGCACCTCGGACGGAGATAGCAATCAGCCCCAGCATTTT
-	16	-	TRBV2	TRBJ1-6	CASRDQALNYNSPLHF	TGTGCCAGCAGGGATCAGGCCCTGAACTATAATTCACCCCTCCACTTT
-	11	few	TRBV29-1	TRBJ1-2	CSVELRSGYTF	TGCAGCGTTGAGCTCAGGTCTGGCTACACCTTC
-	16	-	TRBV5-6	TRBJ1-6	CASSAAELLYNSPLHF	TGTGCCAGCAGCGCCGCGGAGCTACTCTATAATTCACCCCTCCACTTT
-	16	few	TRBV7-9	TRBJ1-2	CASSLATGSVNYGYTF	TGTGCCAGCAGCTTAGCCACAGGGTCCGTTAACTATGGCTACACCTTC
-	13	few	TRBV2	TRBJ1-5	CASKRDSNQPQHF	TGTGCCAGCAAGAGGGATAGCAATCAGCCCCAGCATTTT
-	12	-	TRBV6-6	TRBJ2-3	CASSYSQDTQYF	TGTGCCAGCAGTTACTCGCAGGATACGCAGTATTTT
-	16	-	TRBV15	TRBJ1-6	CATSRDGYREGSPLHF	TGTGCCACCAGCAGAGATGGTTACAGGGAGGGTTCACCCCTCCACTTT
-	17	-	TRBV7-9	TRBJ1-2	CASSIGPLGILNYGYTF	TGTGCCAGCAGCATTGGGCCCCTAGGGATTTTGAACTATGGCTACACCTTC
-	15	-	TRBV4-2	TRBJ2-3	CASSSSPGTTDTQYF	TGTGCCAGCAGTTCCTCTCCGGGGACCACAGATACGCAGTATTTT
TRBD1	14	-	TRBV6-5	TRBJ1-2	CASRLGQGSSGYTF	TGTGCCAGCAGGTTGGGACAGGGATCTAGCGGCTACACCTTC
TRBD1	14	few	TRBV27	TRBJ1-2	CASSNRGGYYGYTF	TGTGCCAGCAGCAACAGGGGAGGATACTATGGCTACACCTTC
-	16	-	TRBV5-8	TRBJ2-5	CASSLGGDPYGETQYF	TGTGCCAGCAGCTTAGGGGGGGACCCCTATGGAGAGACCCAGTACTTC
-	12	-	TRBV13	TRBJ2-2	CASSYDTGELFF	TGTGCCAGCAGCTACGACACCGGGGAGCTGTTTTTT
TRBD1	15	-	TRBV6-1	TRBJ1-2	CASSEGQGAGYGYTF	TGTGCCAGCAGTGAAGGCCAGGGGGCAGGCTATGGCTACACCTTC
TRBD1	15	-	TRBV19	TRBJ1-5	CASSRATGGNQPQHF	TGTGCCAGTAGCCGGGCCACAGGGGGCAATCAGCCCCAGCATTTT
-	13	-	TRBV30	TRBJ2-1	CAWSEGPGNEQFF	TGTGCCTGGAGTGAGGGGCCGGGTAATGAGCAGTTCTTC
-	15	-	TRBV5-6	TRBJ2-7	CASSRGWGGPYEQYF	TGTGCCAGCAGCCGGGGCTGGGGAGGCCCCTACGAGCAGTACTTC
TRBD1	14	-	TRBV25-1	TRBJ1-6	CASSERQGNSPLHF	TGTGCCAGCAGTGAAAGACAGGGGAATTCACCCCTCCACTTT
-	14	few	TRBV11-1	TRBJ1-1	CASSTTDLNTEAFF	TGTGCCAGCAGCACTACGGATCTGAACACTGAAGCTTTCTTT
-	15	-	TRBV5-5	TRBJ2-1	CASSLSPSSYNEQFF	TGTGCCAGCAGCTTGTCCCCAAGCTCCTACAATGAGCAGTTCTTC
-	14	-	TRBV29-1	TRBJ1-1	CSARTFRENTEAFF	TGCAGCGCCCGGACGTTTCGGGAGAACACTGAAGCTTTCTTT